Sequencing of this TCR beta chain was carried out in a study of blood T cell repertoires in COVID-19. Whole-study context: Sample material is recorded as cDNA or gDNA derived from T cells, B-cell-depleted T cells, or PBMCs.

Study processing details: Reference gene primer amplification in the assay estimated nucleated cell counts. TCRdb's table, derived via immunoSEQ multiplex PCR, lists solely in-frame clones and lacks some. For V, J and clone size, that table is used; D and trimming come from the DNA. The sample consists of more than 60,000 clones, approximately 92% of them appearing once. The CDR3 is 15 residues long. Germline V gene sequence: CDR1 MNHEY, CDR2 SVGEGT. Trimming cost V 5 bases and J 2 bases, with 16 bases left between them. Sequencing input: peripheral blood. The rearrangement joins TRBV6-2 or TRBV6-3 to TRBJ2-7, with D tentatively TRBD1 (7 bases). This receptor was identified in a human donor in a cohort sampled during active COVID-19. CDR3 region: CASSPTAGTAYEQYF. The CDR3 DNA reads TGTGCCAGCAGTCCCACGGCGGGGACAGCCTACGAGCAGTACTTC.